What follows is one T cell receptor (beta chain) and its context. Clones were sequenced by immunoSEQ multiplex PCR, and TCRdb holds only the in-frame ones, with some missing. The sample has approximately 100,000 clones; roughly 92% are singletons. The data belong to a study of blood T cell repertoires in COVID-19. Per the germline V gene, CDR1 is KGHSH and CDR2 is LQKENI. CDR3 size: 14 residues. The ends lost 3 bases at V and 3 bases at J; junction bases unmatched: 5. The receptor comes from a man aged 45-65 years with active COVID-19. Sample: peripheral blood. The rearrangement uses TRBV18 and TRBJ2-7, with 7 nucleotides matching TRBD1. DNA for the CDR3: TGTGCCAGCTCACCGCAGGGGGTCTTCTACGAGCAGTACTTC. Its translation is CASSPQGVFYEQYF.